This entry lists 7 T cell receptor beta chains sequenced from one sample in a study of blood T cell repertoires in COVID-19. Produced via immunoSEQ multiplex PCR; TCRdb's table is partial and in-frame only. The table has 300,000 or so clones, about 90% seen once. The specimen sequenced was peripheral blood. Receptors originate from a woman aged 40 to 50 who had recovered from COVID-19.

This clone was found once. The chain recombines TRBV9 with TRBJ1-1; 8 bases agree with TRBD1. The CDR3 is 17 residues long. J lost 2 bases, V lost 0 bases, and 9 bases had no gene match. Per the germline V gene, CDR1 is SGDLS and CDR2 is YYNGEE. CDR3 nucleotide sequence: TGTGCCAGCAGCGTAGGATGGGGAGGACAGGGTAACACTGAAGCTTTCTTT. This gives the protein CASSVGWGGQGNTEAFF.

The chain couples TRBV5-6 to TRBJ2-7; 8 positions agree with TRBD2. The CDR3 is 16 amino acids. Germline CDR1 reads SGHDT; CDR2 reads YYEEEE. The V and J ends lost 1 base and 0 bases, in that order; junction bases with no gene match: 6. The CDR3 DNA is TGTGCCAGCAGCTTGTACGGGGGGGCCCACTCCTACGAGCAGTACTTC. Translation: CASSLYGGAHSYEQYF.

This clone was recorded a few times. V gene TRBV5-1 combines with J gene TRBJ2-7, with TRBD1 matching over 10 bases. Per germline, CDR1 SGHRS and CDR2 YFSETQ. Trimming removed 1 base from V and 4 bases from J; junction bases left unmatched: 8. The CDR3 totals 16 residues. CDR3 bases: TGCGCCAGCAGCTTGTCTCCGGGACAGGGGCTGTACGAGCAGTACTTC. Translating gives CASSLSPGQGLYEQYF.

The rearrangement joins TRBV5-6 to TRBJ1-1, with D unresolved. This CDR3 is 14 amino acids long. The V gene lost 0 bases and the J gene lost 3 bases, with 9 bases spanning the gap. Germline V gene data show CDR1 as SGHDT and CDR2 as YYEEEE. CDR3 region: CASSLAEDYTEAFF. The CDR3 DNA follows: TGTGCCAGCAGCTTGGCCGAGGATTACACTGAAGCTTTCTTT.

The chain employs TRBV2 and TRBJ2-3; TRBD2 agrees at 7 bases. The V gene end was trimmed by 6 bases and the J gene end by 11 bases; junction bases not matched to a gene: 14. Per germline, CDR1 SNHLY and CDR2 FYNNEI. This CDR3 comprises 14 residues. In nucleotides, the CDR3 is TGTGCCAGCAGGAGCTCCGGGACTAACGGACGGCAGTATTTT. It specifies CASRSSGTNGRQYF.

The rearrangement links TRBV9 to TRBJ1-2; 9 positions agree with TRBD1. There are 14 residues in the CDR3. Germline V lookup: CDR1 SGDLS, CDR2 YYNGEE. The V segment lost 3 bases and the J segment 8 bases; nucleotides outside the gene matches: 8. The CDR3 DNA sequence: TGTGCCAGCAGCGCCGACAGGGGGGGTGGCGGCTACACCTTC. It specifies CASSADRGGGGYTF.

The chain combines TRBV7-2 with TRBJ2-7; TRBD1 might be the D (6 bases). V gave up 4 bases and J gave up 1 base, with 11 bases separating them. The CDR3 contains 14 residues. Looked up from germline, CDR1 is SGHTA and CDR2 is FQGNSA. CDR3 bases: TGTGCCAGCAGCTCACGGACAGCATCCTACGAGCAGTACTTC. The encoded protein is CASSSRTASYEQYF.